This T cell receptor (beta chain) appears in the sequencing data of a study of blood T cell repertoires in COVID-19. CDR3 length equals 16 residues. From germline, CDR1 is GTSNPN and CDR2 SVGIG (reference sequence). V trimming: 0 bases; J trimming: 4 bases; junction bases outside the gene matches: 9. Authors' data handling: For nucleated cells, counts were estimated from reference gene primer amplification. Generated by immunoSEQ multiplex PCR, the TCRdb table keeps only in-frame clones and is missing some. Clone size and V and J calls were adopted from that table, with D and trimming inferred from the DNA. The sample contains 55,000 to 80,000 clones, more than 75% of which appear only once.

The sequencing input was peripheral blood. The V call is TRBV30, the J call TRBJ1-5; 7 bases map to TRBD1. This TCR was recovered from a human donor in a cohort sampled during active COVID-19. The CDR3 DNA is TGTGCCTGGAGTGTAGGGCAGGGGGGTTTTAATCAGCCCCAGCATTTT. Translated: CAWSVGQGGFNQPQHF.